This T cell receptor beta chain was identified during a study of a mutant IDH1 vaccine in newly diagnosed glioma. Study summary: The therapy given earlier, which was standard therapy, consisted of radiotherapy, temozolomide, or both, and most of the patients received both. Findings of the study overall: Vaccine-induced immune responses were detected in about 93% of patients.

Per the germline V gene, CDR1 is MGHRA and CDR2 is YSYEKL. Trimming shortened V by 0 bases and J by 5 bases, and 20 bases separated the two germline ends. CDR3 length: 17 residues. Sequencing used immunoSEQ multiplex PCR; TCRdb keeps in-frame clones, though not all of them. The sample consists of about 56,000 clones, roughly 76% of them appearing once. The time point denotes: week 47, end of study. Topical imiquimod accompanied each vaccine dose, which consisted of 300 ug of mutant IDH1 20-mer peptide. About this clone itself: Its antigen is not known.

The rearrangement uses TRBV4-1 and TRBJ2-7, with D maybe TRBD2 (7 bases). The starting material was PBMCs, obtained from a glioma patient whose treatment included an IDH1 peptide vaccine. The origin of this receptor is a man aged 50 or older with glioma. The CDR3 reads CASSQEWGGRERDEQYF. The CDR3 DNA is TGCGCCAGCAGCCAAGAGTGGGGGGGCAGGGAGCGGGACGAGCAGTACTTC.